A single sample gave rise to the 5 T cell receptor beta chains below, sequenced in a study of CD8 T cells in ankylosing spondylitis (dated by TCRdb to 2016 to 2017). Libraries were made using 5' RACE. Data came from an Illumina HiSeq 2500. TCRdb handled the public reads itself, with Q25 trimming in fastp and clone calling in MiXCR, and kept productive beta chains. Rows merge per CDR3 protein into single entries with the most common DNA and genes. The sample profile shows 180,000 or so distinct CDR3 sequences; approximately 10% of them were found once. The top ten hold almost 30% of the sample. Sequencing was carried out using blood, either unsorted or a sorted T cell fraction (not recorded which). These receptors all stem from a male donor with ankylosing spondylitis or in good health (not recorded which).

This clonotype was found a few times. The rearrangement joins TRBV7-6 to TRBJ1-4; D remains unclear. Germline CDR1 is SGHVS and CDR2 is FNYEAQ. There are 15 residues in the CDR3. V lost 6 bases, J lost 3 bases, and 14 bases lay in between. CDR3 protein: CASSALGSSNEKLFF. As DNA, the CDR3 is TGTGCCAGCAGTGCGTTAGGGAGCTCTAATGAAAAACTGTTTTTT.

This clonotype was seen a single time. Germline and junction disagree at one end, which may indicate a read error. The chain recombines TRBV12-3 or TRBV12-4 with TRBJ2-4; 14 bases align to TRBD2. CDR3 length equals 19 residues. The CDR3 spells CTSSTGTSGGREAKNIQYF. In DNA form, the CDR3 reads TGTACCAGCAGCACGGGGACTAGCGGGGGCCGGGAAGCCAAAAACATTCAGTACTTC.

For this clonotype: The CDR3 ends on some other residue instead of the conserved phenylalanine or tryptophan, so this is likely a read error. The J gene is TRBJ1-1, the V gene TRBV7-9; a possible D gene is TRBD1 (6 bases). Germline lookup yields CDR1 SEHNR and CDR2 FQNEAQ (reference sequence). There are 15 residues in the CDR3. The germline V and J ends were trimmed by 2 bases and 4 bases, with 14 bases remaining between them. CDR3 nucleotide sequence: TGTGCCAGCAGCTTACCTGCCAGGGGTAGCACTGAAGCTTTCCTT. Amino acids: CASSLPARGSTEAFL.

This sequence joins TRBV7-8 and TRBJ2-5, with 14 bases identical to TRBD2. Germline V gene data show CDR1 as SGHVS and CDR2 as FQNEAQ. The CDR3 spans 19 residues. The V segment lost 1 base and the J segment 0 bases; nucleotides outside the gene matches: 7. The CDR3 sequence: CASSLEGLAGVKYQETQYF. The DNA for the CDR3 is TGTGCCAGCAGCTTAGAGGGACTAGCGGGGGTAAAATACCAAGAGACCCAGTACTTC. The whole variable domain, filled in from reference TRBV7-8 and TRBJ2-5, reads GAGVSQSPRYKVAKRGQDVALRCDPISGHVSLFWYQQALGQGPEFLTYFQNEAQLDKSGLPSDRFFAERPEGSVSTLKIQRTQQEDSAVYLCASSLEGLAGVKYQETQYFGPGTRLLVL.

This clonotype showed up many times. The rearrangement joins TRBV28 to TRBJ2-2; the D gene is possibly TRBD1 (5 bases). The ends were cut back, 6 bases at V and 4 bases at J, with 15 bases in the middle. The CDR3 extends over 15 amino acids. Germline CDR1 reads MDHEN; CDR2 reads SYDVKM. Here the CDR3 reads CASSSPGSGTGELFF. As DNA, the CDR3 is TGTGCCAGCAGCTCCCCAGGGTCGGGCACCGGGGAGCTGTTTTTT.